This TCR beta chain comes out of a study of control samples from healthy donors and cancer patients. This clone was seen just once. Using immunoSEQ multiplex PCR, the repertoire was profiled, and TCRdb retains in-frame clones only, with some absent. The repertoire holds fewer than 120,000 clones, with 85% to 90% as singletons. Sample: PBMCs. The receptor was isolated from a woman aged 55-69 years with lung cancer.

The CDR3 loop is CASSPPSSGANVLTF. CDR3 bases: TGTGCCAGCTCACCACCGAGCTCTGGGGCCAACGTCCTGACTTTC. The chain links TRBV18 to TRBJ2-6; unclear D gene. V was pared by 0 bases and J by 0 bases, with 3 bases between. The germline V gene encodes CDR1 KGHSH and CDR2 LQKENI. The CDR3 consists of 15 residues.